Below, one TCR beta chain is given with its context. What it binds is not known. This record belongs to a study of T cells in Graves' hyperthyroidism and ophthalmopathy. Points from the study as a whole: Most thyroid-expanded clonotypes above 0.001 were also found in blood. From stable hyperthyroidism, ophthalmopathy was set apart by a 13 V-J model.

The study excluded patients with uncontrolled infection, other autoimmune disease, pregnancy or lactation. Clinicians diagnosed patients from clinical symptoms, serum thyroxine and TRAb, thyroid ultrasound and orbital computed tomography. Germline lookup yields CDR1 MDHEN and CDR2 SYDVKM. CDR3 length: 13 amino acids. The investigators amplified TCR beta CDR3 regions from RNA transcripts. Carried out on the TCR CDR3, a first-round RT-PCR used the HTBI primer set. TCRdb reanalysed the multiplex PCR reads using MiXCR and keeps one entry per CDR3 protein. The sample carries approximately 430,000 distinct CDR3 sequences, about 15% recorded once.

What was sequenced was blood. This clonotype was obtained from a young man with Graves' ophthalmopathy. The J gene is TRBJ2-2, the V gene TRBV28, with D possibly being TRBD1 or TRBD2 (5 bases each). Here the CDR3 DNA reads TGTGCTTCGGGGAGATGGGGGACCGGGGAGCTGTTTTTT. Its translation: CASGRWGTGELFF.